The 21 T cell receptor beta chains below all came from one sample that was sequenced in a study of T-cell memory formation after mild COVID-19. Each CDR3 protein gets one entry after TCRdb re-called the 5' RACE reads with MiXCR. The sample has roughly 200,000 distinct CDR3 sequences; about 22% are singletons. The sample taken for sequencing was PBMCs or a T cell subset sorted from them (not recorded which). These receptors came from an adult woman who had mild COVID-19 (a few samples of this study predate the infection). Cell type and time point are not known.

CDR3 in amino acids: CASSPFRQTQETQYF. The CDR3, as DNA: TGTGCCAGCAGCCCATTCAGACAGACCCAAGAGACCCAGTACTTC. J is TRBJ2-5 and V is TRBV3-1; the D gene is possibly TRBD1 (5 bases). Germline values: CDR1 LGHDT, CDR2 YNNKEL (reference sequence). This CDR3 is 15 amino acids long. Trimming removed 4 bases at V and 1 base at J, with 13 bases between.

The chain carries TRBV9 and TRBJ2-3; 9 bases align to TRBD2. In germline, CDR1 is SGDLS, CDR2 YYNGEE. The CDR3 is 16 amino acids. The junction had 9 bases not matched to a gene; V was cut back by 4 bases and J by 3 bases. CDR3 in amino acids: CASSLRGGRATDTQYF. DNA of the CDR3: TGTGCCAGCAGCCTCAGAGGCGGGAGGGCGACAGATACGCAGTATTTT.

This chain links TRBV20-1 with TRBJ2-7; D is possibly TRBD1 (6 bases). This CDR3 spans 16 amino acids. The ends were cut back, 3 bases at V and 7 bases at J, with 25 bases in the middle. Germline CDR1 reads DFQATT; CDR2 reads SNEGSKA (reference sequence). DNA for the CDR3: TGCAGTGCTAGGCCACCTTCCGGGACATCTCCTATGGAGCAGTACTTC. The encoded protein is CSARPPSGTSPMEQYF.

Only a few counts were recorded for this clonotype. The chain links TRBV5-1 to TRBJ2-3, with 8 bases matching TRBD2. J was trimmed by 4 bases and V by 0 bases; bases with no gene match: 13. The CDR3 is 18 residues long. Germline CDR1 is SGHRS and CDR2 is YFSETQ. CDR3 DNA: TGCGCCAGCAGCTTGGACGGCGGGGGGTCGACGGAGGCAGATACGCAGTATTTT. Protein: CASSLDGGGSTEADTQYF.

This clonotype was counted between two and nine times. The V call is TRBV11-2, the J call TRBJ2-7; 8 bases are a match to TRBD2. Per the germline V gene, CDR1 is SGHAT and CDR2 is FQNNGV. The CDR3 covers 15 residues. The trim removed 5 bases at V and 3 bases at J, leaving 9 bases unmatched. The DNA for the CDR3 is TGTGCCAGCAGCCAAAGCGGGGGCCTCTACTACGAGCAGTACTTC. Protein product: CASSQSGGLYYEQYF. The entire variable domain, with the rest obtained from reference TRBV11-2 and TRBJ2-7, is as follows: EAGVAQSPRYKIIEKRQSVAFWCNPISGHATLYWYQQILGQGPKLLIQFQNNGVVDDSQLPKDRFSAERLKGVDSTLKIQPAKLEDSAVYLCASSQSGGLYYEQYFGPGTRLTVT.

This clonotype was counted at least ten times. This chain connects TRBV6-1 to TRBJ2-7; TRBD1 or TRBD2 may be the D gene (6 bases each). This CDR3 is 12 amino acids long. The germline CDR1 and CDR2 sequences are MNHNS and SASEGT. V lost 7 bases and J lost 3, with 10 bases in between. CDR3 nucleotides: TGTGCCAGCAAGGAGGGGGACTACGAGCAGTACTTC. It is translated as CASKEGDYEQYF.

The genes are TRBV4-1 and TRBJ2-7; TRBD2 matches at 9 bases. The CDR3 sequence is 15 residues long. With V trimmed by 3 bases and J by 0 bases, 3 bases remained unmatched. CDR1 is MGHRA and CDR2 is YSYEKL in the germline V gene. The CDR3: CASSQDSGSSYEQYF. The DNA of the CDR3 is TGCGCCAGCAGCCAGGATAGCGGGAGCTCCTACGAGCAGTACTTC.

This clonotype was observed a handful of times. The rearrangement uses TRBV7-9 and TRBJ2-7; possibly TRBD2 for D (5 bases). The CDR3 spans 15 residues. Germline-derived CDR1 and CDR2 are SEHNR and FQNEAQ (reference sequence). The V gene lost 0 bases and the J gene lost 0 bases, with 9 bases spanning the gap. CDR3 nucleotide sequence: TGTGCCAGCAGCTTAGCGCTCGACTACTCCTACGAGCAGTACTTC. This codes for CASSLALDYSYEQYF. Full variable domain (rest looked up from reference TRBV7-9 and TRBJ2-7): DTGVSQNPRHKITKRGQNVTFRCDPISEHNRLYWYRQTLGQGPEFLTYFQNEAQLEKSRLLSDRFSAERPKGSFSTLEIQRTEQGDSAMYLCASSLALDYSYEQYFGPGTRLTVT.

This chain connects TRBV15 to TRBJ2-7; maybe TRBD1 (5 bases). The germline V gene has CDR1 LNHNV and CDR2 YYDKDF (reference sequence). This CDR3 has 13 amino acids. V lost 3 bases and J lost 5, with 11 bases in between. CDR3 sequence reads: CATSSSRDNEQYF. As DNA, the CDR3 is TGTGCCACCAGCAGCTCCAGGGATAACGAGCAGTACTTC.

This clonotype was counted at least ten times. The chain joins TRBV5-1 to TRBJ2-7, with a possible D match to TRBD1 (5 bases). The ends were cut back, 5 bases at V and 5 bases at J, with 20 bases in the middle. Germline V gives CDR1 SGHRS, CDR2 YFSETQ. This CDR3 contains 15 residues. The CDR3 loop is CASRLLVGREDEQYF. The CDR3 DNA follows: TGCGCCAGCAGACTCCTCGTGGGGCGAGAGGACGAGCAGTACTTC.

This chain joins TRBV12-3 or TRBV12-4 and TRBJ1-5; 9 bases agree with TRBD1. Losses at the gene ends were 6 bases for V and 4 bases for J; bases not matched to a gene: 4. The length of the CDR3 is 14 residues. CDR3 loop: CASRWDRENQPQHF. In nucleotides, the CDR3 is TGTGCCAGCAGGTGGGACAGGGAGAATCAGCCCCAGCATTTT.

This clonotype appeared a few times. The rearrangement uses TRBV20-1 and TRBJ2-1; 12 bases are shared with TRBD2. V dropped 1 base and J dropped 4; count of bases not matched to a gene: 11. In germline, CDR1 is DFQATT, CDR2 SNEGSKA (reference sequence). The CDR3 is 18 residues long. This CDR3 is CSARGLSWTSGAYNEQFF. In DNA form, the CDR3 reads TGCAGTGCTAGAGGTTTATCATGGACTAGCGGGGCTTACAATGAGCAGTTCTTC.

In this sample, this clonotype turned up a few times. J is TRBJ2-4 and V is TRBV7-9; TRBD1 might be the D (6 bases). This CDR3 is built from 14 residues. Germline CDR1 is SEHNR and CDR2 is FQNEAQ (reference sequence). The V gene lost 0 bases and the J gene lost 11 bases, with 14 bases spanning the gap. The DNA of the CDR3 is TGTGCCAGCAGCTTAGCGTGGATGCAGGGGTTTCAGTACTTC. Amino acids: CASSLAWMQGFQYF.

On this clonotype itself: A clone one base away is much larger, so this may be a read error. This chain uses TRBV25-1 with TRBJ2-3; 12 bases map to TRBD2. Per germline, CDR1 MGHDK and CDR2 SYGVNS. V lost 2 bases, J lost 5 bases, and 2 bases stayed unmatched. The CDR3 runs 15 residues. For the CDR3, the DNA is TGTGCCAGCAGTGAACTAGCGGGAGGGCGAGATACGCAGTATTTT. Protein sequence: CASSELAGGRDTQYF.

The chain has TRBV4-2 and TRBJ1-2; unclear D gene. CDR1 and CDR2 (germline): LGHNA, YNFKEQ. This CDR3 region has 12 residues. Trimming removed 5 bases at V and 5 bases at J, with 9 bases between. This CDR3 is CASSVQSYGYTF. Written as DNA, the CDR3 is TGTGCCAGCAGCGTCCAATCTTATGGCTACACCTTC.

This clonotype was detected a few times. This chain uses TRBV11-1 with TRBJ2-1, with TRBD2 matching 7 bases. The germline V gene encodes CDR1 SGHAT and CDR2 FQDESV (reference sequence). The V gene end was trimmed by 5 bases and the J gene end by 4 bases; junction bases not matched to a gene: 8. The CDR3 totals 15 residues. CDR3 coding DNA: TGTGCCAGCAGCCGCAGCGGGAACCGATACAATGAGCAGTTCTTC. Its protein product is CASSRSGNRYNEQFF.

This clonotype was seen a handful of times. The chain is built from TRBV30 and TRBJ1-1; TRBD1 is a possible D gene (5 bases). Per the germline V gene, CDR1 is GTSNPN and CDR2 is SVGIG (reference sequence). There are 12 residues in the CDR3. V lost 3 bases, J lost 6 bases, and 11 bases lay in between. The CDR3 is CAWRQVDAEAFF. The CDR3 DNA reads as TGTGCCTGGAGACAGGTGGATGCTGAAGCTTTCTTT.

In DNA, the CDR3 is TGTGCCAGCAGTTACGAGGGTCAAGAGACCCAGTACTTC. Amino acids: CASSYEGQETQYF. The chain employs TRBV6-5 and TRBJ2-5; weak D call: TRBD2 (5 bases). This CDR3 has 13 amino acids. The V end lost 2 bases, the J end lost 2 bases, and 6 bases lay between the germline ends. Germline-derived CDR1 and CDR2 are MNHEY and SVGAGI.

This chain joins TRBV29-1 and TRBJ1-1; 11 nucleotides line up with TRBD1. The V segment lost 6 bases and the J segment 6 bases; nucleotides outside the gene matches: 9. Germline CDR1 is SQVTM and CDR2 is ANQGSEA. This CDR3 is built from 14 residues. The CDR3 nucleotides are TGCAGCGTCGTTGGGACAGGGGGGGCCGCTGAAGCTTTCTTT. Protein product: CSVVGTGGAAEAFF.

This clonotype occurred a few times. Written as DNA, the CDR3 is TGCGCCAGCAGCCTGCGGGAGGGGGACAATGAGCAGTTCTTC. Amino acid sequence: CASSLREGDNEQFF. The chain couples TRBV4-3 to TRBJ2-1; 9 bases agree with TRBD2. V dropped 4 bases and J dropped 5; count of bases not matched to a gene: 3. The germline CDR1 and CDR2 sequences are LGHNA and YSLEER. The CDR3 spans 14 residues.

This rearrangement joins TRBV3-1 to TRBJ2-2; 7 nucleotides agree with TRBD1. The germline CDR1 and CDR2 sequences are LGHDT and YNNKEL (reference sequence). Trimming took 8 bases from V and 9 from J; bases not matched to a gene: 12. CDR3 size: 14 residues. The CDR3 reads CASATSTGDRELFF. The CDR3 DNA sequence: TGTGCCAGCGCCACAAGTACAGGGGACCGGGAGCTGTTTTTT.